Described below is a single T cell receptor (beta chain) sequence and its context. Its antigen remains unidentified. Other nucleotide sequences in the sample specify the same CDR3. This entry belongs to a study of cytomegalovirus exposure and HLA in healthy donors. CDR1 and CDR2 (germline): SGHVS, FQNEAQ. The CDR3 loop spans 14 amino acids. V shed 3 bases and J shed 2 bases, with 11 bases lying between them. The study ran its PCR with 60 Vbeta and 13 Jbeta primers. The repertoire was sequenced with immunoSEQ multiplex PCR; TCRdb's copy has only in-frame clones and lacks some. The table lists under 200,000 clones, around 80% of them singletons, with around 4% in the top ten. Overall study results and limits: A later analysis found that most CMV-associated TCR beta chains appeared HLA-restricted. There was a cluster of highly shared sequence variants that was likely a sequencing artifact.

Sequencing was done on a sample of PBMCs. The V gene is TRBV7-8, the J gene TRBJ2-7; TRBD2 might be the D (5 bases). This clonotype was obtained from a man in his forties in good health and CMV-seronegative. The CDR3 DNA sequence: TGTGCCAGCAGCTTGGAGGCAGGCCCCTACGAGCAGTACTTC. This gives the protein CASSLEAGPYEQYF.